This TCR beta chain appears in the sequencing data of a study of post-analysis software for immune sequencing data. Notes on the study in general: Controls showed lower frequencies than patients for roughly five TRBV segments, and TRBV5-6, TRBV5-1 and TRBV20-1 were among these. Significantly decreased normalized Chao1 diversity was recorded for multiple sclerosis patients relative to controls.

Unique-molecular-identifier-tagged TCR beta cDNA libraries were used. MiXCR, run by TCRdb on the PCR reads, gives a single entry per CDR3 protein. There are about 760,000 distinct CDR3 sequences in the sample; 25% to 30% occur only once, and roughly 0.53% lies in the top ten. The CDR3 sequence is 15 residues long. Per the germline V gene, CDR1 is MGHRA and CDR2 is YSYEKL. Trimming pared 1 base from V and 6 bases from J, leaving 15 bases between. For this clonotype: Its cognate antigen is unknown.

The rearrangement uses TRBV4-1 and TRBJ1-1; D might be TRBD1 (5 bases). This receptor was taken from a girl aged 5-17 years with multiple sclerosis. The material sequenced was blood. The CDR3 sequence: CASSQAWGTRSEAFF. In nucleotides, the CDR3 is TGCGCCAGCAGCCAAGCTTGGGGGACGAGGTCTGAAGCTTTCTTT.